This TCR beta chain was captured in a study of cytomegalovirus exposure and HLA in healthy donors. Study findings and constraints: Cytomegalovirus-associated status was assigned to around 160 TCR beta chains.

Germline lookup yields CDR1 SGHRS and CDR2 YFSETQ. V lost 0 bases and J lost 2, with 6 bases in between. This CDR3 has 13 amino acids. The PCR employed 60 Vbeta primers together with 13 Jbeta primers. Sequenced by immunoSEQ multiplex PCR; TCRdb stores in-frame clones only, minus some. The data show about 180,000 clones, about 80% seen once. This clone was recorded once. Its antigen is not known. Sequencing used PBMCs. This receptor was obtained from a woman in her forties in good health and CMV-seronegative. The chain carries TRBV5-1 and TRBJ2-7; D is undetermined. The CDR3 DNA reads TGCGCCAGCAGCTTGGGTCGGGCCTACGAGCAGTACTTC. Encoded protein: CASSLGRAYEQYF.